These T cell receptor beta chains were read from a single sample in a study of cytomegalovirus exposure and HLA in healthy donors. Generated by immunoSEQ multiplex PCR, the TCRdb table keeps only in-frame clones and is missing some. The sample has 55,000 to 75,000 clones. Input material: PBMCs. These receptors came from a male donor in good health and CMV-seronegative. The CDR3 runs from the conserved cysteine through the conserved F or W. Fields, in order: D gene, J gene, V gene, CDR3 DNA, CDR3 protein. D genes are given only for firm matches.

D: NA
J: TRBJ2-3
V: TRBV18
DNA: TGTGCCAGCTCACCACCGAACCACCCGAGGACTACAGATACGCAGTATTTT
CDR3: CASSPPNHPRTTDTQYF

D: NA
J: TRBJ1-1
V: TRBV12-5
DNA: TGTGCTAGTGGTCTGACCCGGGAGGCTTTCTTT
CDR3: CASGLTREAFF

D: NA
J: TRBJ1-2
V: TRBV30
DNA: TGTGCCTGGAGTGTCGGCCTCGTGGGCGGCTACACCTTC
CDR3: CAWSVGLVGGYTF

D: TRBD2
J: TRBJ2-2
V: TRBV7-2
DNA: TGTGCCAGCAGTGGACTAGCGGGGTTCCTTGGCGGGGAGCTGTTTTTT
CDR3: CASSGLAGFLGGELFF

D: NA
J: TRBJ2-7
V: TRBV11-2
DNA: TGTGCCAGCAGCTCGATCACGGAGAACGACTACGAGCAGTACTTC
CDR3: CASSSITENDYEQYF

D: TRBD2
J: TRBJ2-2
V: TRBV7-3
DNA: TGTGCCAGCAGCTCAACTAGCGGGAGGTCCGGGGAGCTGTTTTTT
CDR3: CASSSTSGRSGELFF

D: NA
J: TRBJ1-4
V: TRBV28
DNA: TGTGCCAGCAGTTTATTGGGAGGGCTAGGCGAAAAACTGTTTTTT
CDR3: CASSLLGGLGEKLFF

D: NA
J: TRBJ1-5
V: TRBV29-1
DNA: TGCAGCGTCGCAGGTCGCAATCAGCCCCAGCATTTT
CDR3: CSVAGRNQPQHF

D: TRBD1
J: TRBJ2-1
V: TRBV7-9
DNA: TGTGCCAGCAGCCCCCGGGACAGGCCCCTCAGCTCCTACAATGAGCAGTTCTTC
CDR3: CASSPRDRPLSSYNEQFF

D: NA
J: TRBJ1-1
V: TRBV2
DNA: TGTGCCAGCAGACTTACCAGAGAGGCGCGGACTGAAGCTTTCTTT
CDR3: CASRLTREARTEAFF

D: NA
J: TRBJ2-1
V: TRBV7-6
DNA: TGTGCCAGCAGCCCACAGATATACAATGAGCAGTTCTTC
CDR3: CASSPQIYNEQFF

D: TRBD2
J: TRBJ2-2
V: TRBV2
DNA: TGTGCCAGCAGGCGAGGGACTAGCGGATACACCGGGGAGCTGTTTTTT
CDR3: CASRRGTSGYTGELFF

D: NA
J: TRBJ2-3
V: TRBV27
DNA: TGTGCCAGCAGTTTTAGGCAGGGAATAGATACGCAGTATTTT
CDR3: CASSFRQGIDTQYF

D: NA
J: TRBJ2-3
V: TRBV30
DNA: TGTGCCTGGAGTGTAACTAGCAGCACAGATACGCAGTATTTT
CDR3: CAWSVTSSTDTQYF

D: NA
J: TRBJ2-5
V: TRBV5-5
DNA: TGTGCCAGCAGCCCAGGCGAAGGCCAGACCCAGTACTTC
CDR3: CASSPGEGQTQYF

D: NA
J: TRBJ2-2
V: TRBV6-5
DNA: TGTGCCAGCAGTTATTGGGCCCAGACCGGGGAGCTGTTTTTT
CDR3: CASSYWAQTGELFF

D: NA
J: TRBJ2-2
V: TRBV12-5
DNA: TGTGCTAGTGGTGGATCACTAGAAGTCGCGGCCGGGGAGCTGTTTTTT
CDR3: CASGGSLEVAAGELFF

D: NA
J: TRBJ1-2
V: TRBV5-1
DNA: TGCGCCAGCAGCTCGGGGGGGACTACAGGAGACTATGGCTACACCTTC
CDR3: CASSSGGTTGDYGYTF

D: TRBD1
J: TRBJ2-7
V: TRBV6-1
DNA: TGTGCCAGCAGTACAGGGGCGAAAGACGAGCAGTACTTC
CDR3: CASSTGAKDEQYF

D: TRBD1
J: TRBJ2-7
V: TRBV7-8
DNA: TGTGCCAGCAGCCCGGGACAGGGGGTCGGCGAGCAGTACTTC
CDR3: CASSPGQGVGEQYF

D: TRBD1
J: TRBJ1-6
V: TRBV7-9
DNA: TGTGCCAGCACCCGGACAGGGGGTAGTTCACCCCTCCACTTT
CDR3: CASTRTGGSSPLHF

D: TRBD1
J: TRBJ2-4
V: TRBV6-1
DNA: TGTGCCAGCAAGTTAGACAGGGGCGCTGGGGACATTCAGTACTTC
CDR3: CASKLDRGAGDIQYF

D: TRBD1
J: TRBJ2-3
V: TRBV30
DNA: TGTGCCTGGAGGGATACAGGGGGCGCAGATACGCAGTATTTT
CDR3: CAWRDTGGADTQYF

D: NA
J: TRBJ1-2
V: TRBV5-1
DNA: TGCGCCAGCAGCGCGACAGGAACTAACTATGGCTACACCTTC
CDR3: CASSATGTNYGYTF

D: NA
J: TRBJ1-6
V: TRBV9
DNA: TGTGCCAGCAGCGTAGGCGGGAATTCACCCCTCCACTTT
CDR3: CASSVGGNSPLHF

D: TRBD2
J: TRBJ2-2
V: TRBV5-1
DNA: TGCGCCAGCAGCCCATGGACTAGCGGAAACACCGGGGAGCTGTTTTTT
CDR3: CASSPWTSGNTGELFF

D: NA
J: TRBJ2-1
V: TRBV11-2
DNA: TGTGCCAGCAGCTACCAGGGGAGAAGGTACAATGAGCAGTTCTTC
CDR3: CASSYQGRRYNEQFF

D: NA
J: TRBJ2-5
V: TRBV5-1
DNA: TGCGCCAGCAGAAAGAGCCAAGAGACCCAGTACTTC
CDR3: CASRKSQETQYF

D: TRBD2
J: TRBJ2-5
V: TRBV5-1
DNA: TGCGCCAGTAGACCGGGGACTAGCCAGGTAGAGACCCAGTACTTC
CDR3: CASRPGTSQVETQYF